The 32 T cell receptor beta chains below were found in one sample sequenced in a study of blood T cell repertoires in COVID-19. Sequencing was performed with immunoSEQ multiplex PCR; in TCRdb, only in-frame clones are kept and a portion is missing. The sample consists of about 140,000 clones, roughly 85% of them appearing once. The sample consisted of PBMCs or T cells enriched from blood (not recorded which). All receptors derive from a middle-aged man who had recovered from COVID-19.

The chain joins TRBV15 to TRBJ2-2, with a tentative D call TRBD2 (5 bases). CDR1 is LNHNV and CDR2 is YYDKDF in the germline V gene (reference sequence). The ends were cut back, 4 bases at V and 9 bases at J, with 18 bases in the middle. The CDR3 is made up of 15 amino acids. The CDR3 is CATSMRDTGRRELFF. The DNA for the CDR3 is TGTGCCACCAGCATGAGGGATACCGGTAGGAGGGAGCTGTTTTTT.

The chain combines TRBV5-1 with TRBJ2-4; D call uncertain. Trimming stripped 4 bases from V and 0 bases from J, with 14 bases between. Germline V gene lookup returns CDR1 SGHRS and CDR2 YFSETQ. The CDR3 is made up of 16 amino acids. CDR3 amino acids: CASSPFLRLAKNIQYF. Here the CDR3 DNA reads TGCGCCAGCAGCCCCTTTCTCCGACTAGCCAAAAACATTCAGTACTTC.

J is TRBJ1-4 and V is TRBV18, with D uncertain. The V gene's germline CDR1 is KGHSH and CDR2 LQKENI. Trimming shortened V by 2 bases and J by 8 bases, and 12 bases separated the two germline ends. CDR3 length: 14 residues. The CDR3 DNA sequence: TGTGCCAGCTCACCAAAAAAGGTCGGGGAAAAACTGTTTTTT. Amino acids: CASSPKKVGEKLFF.

The rearrangement links TRBV7-9 to TRBJ2-4; 7 bases match TRBD1. The germline gives CDR1 SEHNR, CDR2 FQNEAQ (reference sequence). With 5 bases clipped from V and 3 bases from J, the junction kept 7 bases outside the gene matches. The CDR3 is made up of 15 amino acids. The CDR3 DNA sequence: TGTGCCAGCAGCGAAGTAACAGGGGACAAAAACATTCAGTACTTC. Translation: CASSEVTGDKNIQYF.

V and J are TRBV19 and TRBJ2-3; possible D gene TRBD2, 6 bases. The CDR3 has 15 amino acids. Germline CDR1 LNHDA, CDR2 SQIVND (reference sequence). The V gene lost 5 bases and the J gene lost 4 bases, with 16 bases spanning the gap. The CDR3 DNA reads as TGTGCCAGTAGTTCAGGAGGGCCGGGGTCAGATACGCAGTATTTT. Translated, it gives CASSSGGPGSDTQYF.

This rearrangement joins TRBV24-1 to TRBJ1-2; 7 bases fit TRBD1. Per the germline V gene, CDR1 is KGHDR and CDR2 is SFDVKD. This CDR3 has 14 amino acids. J was trimmed by 4 bases and V by 5 bases; bases with no gene match: 6. CDR3: CATSAQGVGYGYTF. CDR3 DNA sequence: TGTGCCACCAGTGCTCAGGGGGTGGGCTATGGCTACACCTTC.

About this clone itself: The junction and the germline gene differ at one end; a read error may be behind it. The gene calls are TRBV7-7 and TRBJ2-3, with 8 bases identical to TRBD1. This CDR3 has 15 amino acids. Germline V lookup: CDR1 SSHAT, CDR2 FNYEAQ (reference sequence). The CDR3: CASSLRGLSTDTQYF. CDR3 nucleotides: TGTGCTAGCAGCCTCAGGGGGCTCAGCACAGATACGCAGTATTTT.

The genes are TRBV6-5 and TRBJ2-7, with TRBD2 identical over 7 bases. CDR1 is MNHEY and CDR2 is SVGAGI in the germline V gene. The CDR3 covers 14 residues. Trimming at V came to 8 bases and at J to 3 bases, leaving 10 bases not matched to a gene. DNA of the CDR3: TGTGCCAGCTGCCCCAGGGCTAGCGGCTACGAGCAGTACGTC. Encoded protein: CASCPRASGYEQYV.

This rearrangement joins TRBV5-4 to TRBJ2-1; 10 bases agree with TRBD1. Germline lookup yields CDR1 SGHNT and CDR2 YYREEE (reference sequence). With 4 bases clipped from V and 4 bases from J, the junction kept 5 bases outside the gene matches. This CDR3 has 15 residues. CDR3: CASSLGQGVYNEQFF. The CDR3 nucleotides read TGTGCCAGCAGCCTAGGACAGGGGGTTTACAATGAGCAGTTCTTC.

This chain uses TRBV29-1 with TRBJ1-1, with TRBD1 matching over 7 bases. The germline V gene has CDR1 SQVTM and CDR2 ANQGSEA. This CDR3 comprises 14 residues. V lost 6 bases and J lost 4; bases outside the gene matches: 11. The CDR3 sequence: CSVGTDTGSTEAFF. The CDR3 nucleotides read TGCAGCGTGGGGACAGACACGGGTAGCACTGAAGCTTTCTTT.

The chain recombines TRBV9 with TRBJ2-7; a possible D gene is TRBD2 (6 bases). The V end was cut by 4 bases, the J end by 4 bases, with 24 bases between. CDR1 is SGDLS and CDR2 is YYNGEE in the germline V gene. CDR3 length: 17 residues. The CDR3, as DNA: TGTGCCAGCAGCCCCCTTGGGCACAGCCCTGCGGGGTACGAGCAGTACTTC. Amino acids: CASSPLGHSPAGYEQYF.

The chain couples TRBV19 to TRBJ1-6; 7 bases line up with TRBD1. Trimming took 5 bases from V and 6 from J; bases not matched to a gene: 7. The CDR3 contains 15 residues. The V gene's germline CDR1 is LNHDA and CDR2 SQIVND (reference sequence). The CDR3 here is CASSSTGMGNSPLHF. The CDR3 DNA sequence: TGTGCCAGTAGTTCGACAGGGATGGGTAATTCACCCCTCCACTTT.

This chain links TRBV12-3 or TRBV12-4 with TRBJ1-2; no reliable D call. V was pared by 1 base and J by 4 bases, with 7 bases between. This CDR3 spans 13 amino acids. CDR3 sequence reads: CASSLDPFYGYTF. CDR3 nucleotides: TGTGCCAGCAGTTTAGATCCCTTCTATGGCTACACCTTC.

The V gene is TRBV6-2 or TRBV6-3, the J gene TRBJ2-3, with D possibly TRBD1 on 6 matching bases. Germline values: CDR1 MNHEY, CDR2 SVGEGT. V lost 2 bases and J 4 bases, leaving 19 bases between the germline ends. This CDR3 contains 17 residues. The CDR3 here is CASSYVVDQGRSDTQYF. CDR3 nucleotides: TGTGCCAGCAGTTACGTCGTTGACCAGGGGCGATCAGATACGCAGTATTTT.

This clone appeared a single time. The CDR3 sequence is CASSRDAGDADTQYF. The CDR3 nucleotides are TGTGCCAGCAGCCGGGACGCGGGGGATGCAGATACGCAGTATTTT. The gene calls are TRBV2 and TRBJ2-3, with 7 bases identical to TRBD2. CDR1 is SNHLY, CDR2 FYNNEI, per germline. V shed 6 bases, J shed 4 bases, and the junction held 10 bases outside the gene matches. CDR3 length equals 15 residues.

This sequence joins TRBV28 and TRBJ2-2, with 7 positions matching TRBD2. After removal of 7 bases from V and 3 bases from J, the junction contained 11 bases not matched to a gene. This CDR3 spans 16 amino acids. Germline CDR1 and CDR2: MDHEN and SYDVKM. CDR3 region: CASTPRGRADTGELFF. In DNA form, the CDR3 reads TGTGCCAGCACCCCACGGGGGAGGGCGGACACCGGGGAGCTGTTTTTT.

This chain links TRBV4-2 with TRBJ1-3; D remains unclear. Germline CDR1 and CDR2: LGHNA and YNFKEQ. The CDR3 is 14 residues long. Trimming cost V 2 bases and J 2 bases, with 7 bases left between them. CDR3: CASSQRGPGNTIYF. The CDR3 DNA is TGTGCCAGCAGCCAACGTGGGCCTGGAAACACCATATATTTT.

V is TRBV5-5 and J is TRBJ2-3; D perhaps matches TRBD1 (5 bases). Trimming took off 2 bases at V and 4 bases at J, with 8 bases between the two ends. The CDR3 loop spans 13 amino acids. Looked up from germline, CDR1 is SGHKS and CDR2 is YYEKEE (reference sequence). The CDR3 spells CASSFSGPDTQYF. As DNA, the CDR3 is TGTGCCAGCAGCTTCTCAGGGCCAGATACGCAGTATTTT.

This clone was counted a single time. One end of the junction fails to match germline, which may point to a read error. The chain joins TRBV13 to TRBJ2-5, with 9 positions matching TRBD2. Per germline, CDR1 PRHDT and CDR2 FYEKMQ (reference sequence). CDR3 length equals 14 residues. CDR3 protein: CASSLGTSRGTQYF. In DNA form, the CDR3 reads TGTGCCAGCAGCCTAGGGACTAGCCGAGGGACCCAGTACTTC.

This clone was seen once. The V gene is TRBV28, the J gene TRBJ2-1, with no clear D. The germline CDR1 and CDR2 sequences are MDHEN and SYDVKM. Deletions cut 3 bases from V and 2 bases from J, with 17 bases between. CDR3 length: 17 residues. CDR3 protein: CASSFTPRPGTYNEQFF. DNA for the CDR3: TGTGCCAGCAGTTTCACTCCCAGGCCCGGTACCTACAATGAGCAGTTCTTC.

This sequence joins TRBV29-1 and TRBJ1-2; D not resolved. This CDR3 is built from 11 residues. V dropped 2 bases and J dropped 8 bases, with 9 bases sitting between them. Looked up from germline, CDR1 is SQVTM and CDR2 is ANQGSEA. The chain's CDR3 is CSVEWSGGYTF. For the CDR3, the DNA is TGCAGCGTTGAATGGAGCGGAGGCTACACCTTC. Based on the CDR3 plus reference TRBV29-1 and TRBJ1-2, the full variable domain is SAVISQKPSRDICQRGTSLTIQCQVDSQVTMMFWYRQQPGQSLTLIATANQGSEATYESGFVIDKFPISRPNLTFSTLTVSNMSPEDSSIYLCSVEWSGGYTFGSGTRLTVV.

V usage is TRBV7-6 and J usage is TRBJ2-2; TRBD2 matches 7 bases. Germline V gene data show CDR1 as SGHVS and CDR2 as FNYEAQ. Germline trimming cut 5 bases from V and 0 bases from J; bases unmatched to any gene: 0. The CDR3 length is 14 residues. The CDR3 DNA reads TGTGCCAGCAGCCGGGAGGCGAACACCGGGGAGCTGTTTTTT. Amino acids: CASSREANTGELFF. The complete variable domain, with remaining parts taken from reference TRBV7-6 and TRBJ2-2, reads GAGVSQSPRYKVTKRGQDVALRCDPISGHVSLYWYRQALGQGPEFLTYFNYEAQQDKSGLPNDRFSAERPEGSISTLTIQRTEQRDSAMYRCASSREANTGELFFGEGSRLTVL.

Only one count was recorded for this clone. The rearrangement joins TRBV28 to TRBJ1-5; no reliable D call. V was cut by 6 bases and J by 6 bases, with 9 bases left in between. This CDR3 is 12 amino acids long. Germline CDR1 reads MDHEN; CDR2 reads SYDVKM. CDR3 sequence reads: CASSVTSQPQHF. CDR3 nucleotide sequence: TGTGCCAGCAGCGTTACTTCTCAGCCCCAGCATTTT.

The rearrangement joins TRBV28 to TRBJ2-3; 12 bases fit TRBD1. There are 16 residues in the CDR3. The V segment lost 5 bases and the J segment 6 bases; nucleotides outside the gene matches: 9. The germline V gene encodes CDR1 MDHEN and CDR2 SYDVKM. The CDR3 protein is CASSPRGQGASDTQYF. CDR3 in DNA: TGTGCCAGCAGTCCGCGGGGACAGGGGGCATCGGATACGCAGTATTTT.

V and J are TRBV5-1 and TRBJ2-7, with D hard to call. This CDR3 contains 15 residues. V lost 1 base, J lost 2 bases, and 13 bases lay in between. Germline assignment: CDR1 SGHRS and CDR2 YFSETQ. CDR3 region: CASSLTPAEAYEQYF. For the CDR3, the DNA is TGCGCCAGCAGCTTGACCCCGGCGGAAGCCTACGAGCAGTACTTC.

This chain connects TRBV3-1 (or the pseudogene TRBV3-2) to TRBJ2-1, with 14 bases aligning to TRBD2. The CDR3 runs to 17 residues. V was clipped by 3 bases and J by 5 bases; unmatched bases: 6. The germline gives CDR1 LGHDT, CDR2 YNNKEL (reference sequence). This chain's CDR3 is CASSQGTSGSPNNEQFF. The CDR3, as DNA: TGTGCCAGCAGCCAGGGGACTAGCGGGAGCCCAAACAATGAGCAGTTCTTC.

J is TRBJ1-1 and V is TRBV28; D gene uncertain. V lost 6 bases and J lost 6, with 11 bases in between. The germline V gene encodes CDR1 MDHEN and CDR2 SYDVKM. The CDR3 consists of 12 residues. The CDR3 loop reads CASSIGVSEAFF. The CDR3 nucleotides read TGTGCCAGCAGCATCGGGGTCTCTGAAGCTTTCTTT.

The chain has TRBV7-9 and TRBJ1-6; D is ambiguous. The CDR3 totals 15 residues. The V end was cut by 5 bases, the J end by 7 bases, with 15 bases between. Germline CDR1 is SEHNR and CDR2 is FQNEAQ (reference sequence). The CDR3 is CASSLGRATNSPLHF. The CDR3 DNA follows: TGTGCCAGCAGCCTCGGGAGGGCGACCAATTCACCCCTCCACTTT.

The chain uses TRBV4-1 and TRBJ1-6; 8 nucleotides align to TRBD1. V lost 5 bases to trimming and J lost 10 bases; unmatched junction nucleotides: 13. Germline V gives CDR1 MGHRA, CDR2 YSYEKL. The CDR3 sequence is 16 residues long. The CDR3 sequence is CASSALVAGTGSPLHF. CDR3 nucleotide sequence: TGCGCCAGCAGCGCTTTAGTGGCAGGGACAGGATCACCCCTCCACTTT.

The chain carries TRBV27 and TRBJ1-4; a possible D gene is TRBD1 (5 bases). The V gene lost 8 bases and the J gene lost 4 bases, with 11 bases spanning the gap. This CDR3 has 13 amino acids. Germline V gene sequence: CDR1 MNHEY, CDR2 SMNVEV (reference sequence). The CDR3 DNA reads as TGTGCCAGCTCAAGGGGTGTTAATGAAAAACTGTTTTTT. Protein: CASSRGVNEKLFF.

The chain uses TRBV25-1 and TRBJ1-2, with a possible D match to TRBD1 (5 bases). The CDR3 consists of 12 residues. The V and J ends lost 4 bases and 8 bases respectively, with 11 bases between them. Germline CDR1 reads MGHDK; CDR2 reads SYGVNS. In DNA form, the CDR3 reads TGTGCCAGCAGTGCGCAGGGTGAAGGCTACACCTTC. Translated: CASSAQGEGYTF.

The CDR3 DNA reads as TGTGCCAGCAGCCTGGGACAGGGGGTGCCTGGAAACACCATATATTTT. Its translation is CASSLGQGVPGNTIYF. V and J are TRBV5-8 and TRBJ1-3; 11 bases match TRBD1. This CDR3 region has 16 residues. The germline V gene encodes CDR1 SGHTS and CDR2 YDEGEE. The V segment lost 4 bases and the J segment 2 bases; nucleotides outside the gene matches: 5.